This TCR beta chain was identified in a study of T-cell reconstitution after alpha-beta-depleted transplantation in children. The CDR3 has 15 residues. V lost 5 bases, J lost 6 bases, and 9 bases stayed unmatched. Germline CDR1 SEHNR, CDR2 FQNEAQ (reference sequence). The authors prepared the TCRbeta library with unique molecular identifiers. TCRdb re-called the PCR reads with MiXCR, one entry per CDR3 protein. The sample yields 250,000 to 300,000 distinct CDR3 sequences, over 8% seen once. This clonotype was seen at least ten times. V is TRBV7-9 and J is TRBJ2-3; 9 bases fit TRBD1. The input for sequencing was PBMCs from the stem cell graft donor, taken from the stem cell graft. The TCR was taken from a human donor who donated a stem cell graft to a child with SCID. The CDR3 here is CASSPKGTGFDTQYF. The CDR3 DNA follows: TGTGCCAGCAGCCCAAAAGGGACAGGGTTCGATACGCAGTATTTT.